This TCR beta chain was documented in a study of T cells in Graves' hyperthyroidism and ophthalmopathy. Worth noting for this clonotype: The antigen is not known.

Authors of the study amplified TCR beta CDR3 regions from RNA transcripts. When the TCR CDR3 underwent first-round RT-PCR, the HTBI primer set was used. TCRdb processed the multiplex PCR reads anew with MiXCR; each CDR3 protein has one entry. This table holds roughly 350,000 distinct CDR3 sequences, around 13% found once. V lost 6 bases and J lost 3; bases outside the gene matches: 7. CDR3 length: 15 residues. Germline values: CDR1 SNHLY, CDR2 FYNNEI. Among ophthalmopathy patients, the Clinical Activity Score reached at least 3, the NOSPECS grade reached at least 4, and duration remained under 3 months. Findings and limits, study-wide: Within blood appeared most thyroid clonotypes that had expanded above 0.001. Ophthalmopathy onset followed model prediction by a median around 6.9 months.

The receptor comes from a woman aged 40 to 50 with Graves' ophthalmopathy. This chain connects TRBV2 to TRBJ2-7, with TRBD2 matching 11 bases. Sequencing was done on a sample of blood. The DNA for the CDR3 is TGTGCCAGCAGCCTTCTAGCGGGAGGAGGCTACGAGCAGTACTTC. Its protein is CASSLLAGGGYEQYF. Looking up the rest from reference TRBV2 and TRBJ2-7 gives the full variable domain: EPEVTQTPSHQVTQMGQEVILRCVPISNHLYFYWYRQILGQKVEFLVSFYNNEISEKSEIFDDQFSVERPDGSNFTLKIRSTKLEDSAMYFCASSLLAGGGYEQYFGPGTRLTVT.